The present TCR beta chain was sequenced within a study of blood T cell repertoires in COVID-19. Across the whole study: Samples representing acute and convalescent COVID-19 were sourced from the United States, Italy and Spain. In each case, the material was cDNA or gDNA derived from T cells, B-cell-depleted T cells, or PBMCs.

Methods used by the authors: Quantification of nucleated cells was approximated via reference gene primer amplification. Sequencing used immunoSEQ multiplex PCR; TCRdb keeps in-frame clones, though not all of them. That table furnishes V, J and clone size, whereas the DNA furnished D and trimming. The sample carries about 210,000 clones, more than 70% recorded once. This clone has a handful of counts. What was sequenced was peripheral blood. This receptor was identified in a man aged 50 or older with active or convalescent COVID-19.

The CDR3 sequence: CASSLRGRWGDTQYF. The CDR3 coding sequence is TGTGCCAGCAGCTTACGAGGGCGGTGGGGAGATACGCAGTATTTT. V is TRBV7-9 and J is TRBJ2-3; a weak D match, TRBD2 (5 bases). Per germline, CDR1 SEHNR and CDR2 FQNEAQ (reference sequence). The CDR3 runs to 15 residues. V was pared by 2 bases and J by 5 bases, with 14 bases between.